The 17 T cell receptor beta chains below all came from one sample that was sequenced in a study of post-analysis software for immune sequencing data. Findings and caveats of the study: Controls showed lower frequencies than patients for several TRBV segments, and TRBV5-6, TRBV5-1 and TRBV20-1 were among these.

Antigens for these TCRs are unknown. Tagging with unique molecular identifiers was a feature of the TCR beta cDNA libraries. TCRdb processed the PCR reads anew with MiXCR; each CDR3 protein has one entry. The sample lists 380,000 or so distinct CDR3 sequences, roughly 35% occurring once. Sequenced sample: blood. Every receptor here comes from a girl under 18 with multiple sclerosis.

This chain connects TRBV7-2 to TRBJ2-5, with D unclear. Germline V gene lookup returns CDR1 SGHTA and CDR2 FQGNSA. The CDR3 contains 15 residues. V shed 2 bases and J shed 11 bases, with 21 bases lying between them. The CDR3 loop reads CASSLRKVGPYEQYF. CDR3 sequence (DNA): TGTGCCAGCAGCTTAAGGAAAGTTGGTCCGTATGAGCAGTACTTC.

This rearrangement joins TRBV4-1 to TRBJ2-1; TRBD2 aligns across 7 bases. Trimming took 1 base from V and 12 from J; bases not matched to a gene: 12. The CDR3 has 15 residues. Per germline, CDR1 MGHRA and CDR2 YSYEKL. In DNA, the CDR3 is TGCGCCAGCAGCCAAGGGTGGGGCAGCGGGGATGTGCAGTTCTTC. Encoded protein: CASSQGWGSGDVQFF.

The chain employs TRBV12-3 or TRBV12-4 and TRBJ1-2, with TRBD1 matching over 7 bases. Unmatched junction bases numbered 8, after V lost 6 bases and J lost 4 bases. CDR3 size: 14 residues. The CDR3 coding sequence is TGTGCCAGCAGACCCTCGACAGGGCCCTATGGCTACACCTTC. It yields the protein CASRPSTGPYGYTF.

This clonotype has a single count. V gene TRBV30 combines with J gene TRBJ2-5; unclear D gene. The J call may not be correct, given that the DNA end is closer to TRBJ2-7. The germline CDR1 and CDR2 sequences are GTSNPN and SVGIG (reference sequence). The CDR3 has 11 amino acids. The CDR3 DNA sequence: TGTGCCTGGACCTGGGGCTACGAGCAGTACTTC. As protein: CAWTWGYEQYF.

The chain combines TRBV10-3 with TRBJ2-7, with D uncertain. Germline V gene data show CDR1 as ENHRY and CDR2 as SYGVKD. The CDR3 totals 12 residues. The V gene lost 2 bases and the J gene lost 6 bases, with 8 bases spanning the gap. CDR3 sequence: CAISEGLIEQYF. CDR3 in DNA: TGTGCCATCAGTGAGGGGCTAATCGAGCAGTACTTC.

The chain combines TRBV6-6 with TRBJ1-6, with D perhaps matching TRBD1 (5 bases). Germline V gene lookup returns CDR1 MNHNY and CDR2 SVGAGI (reference sequence). CDR3 length equals 12 residues. V dropped 9 bases and J dropped 9 bases, with 12 bases sitting between them. CDR3 nucleotides: TGTGCCAGTCGGGGCGGCAGTTCACCCCTCCACTTT. Protein product: CASRGGSSPLHF.

J is TRBJ1-1 and V is TRBV9; D unresolved. The CDR3 contains 14 residues. Trimming removed 2 bases from V and 2 bases from J, with 10 bases in between. Germline V CDR1 and CDR2: SGDLS, YYNGEE. CDR3 bases: TGTGCCAGCAGCGTTGACGGCGAAAACACTGAAGCTTTCTTT. Translation gives CASSVDGENTEAFF.

The gene calls are TRBV29-1 and TRBJ1-1; D unclear. V gave up 5 bases and J gave up 6 bases, with 13 bases separating them. There are 12 residues in the CDR3. Germline V gene lookup returns CDR1 SQVTM and CDR2 ANQGSEA. CDR3 sequence: CSVRTERSEAFF. The DNA of the CDR3 is TGCAGCGTTAGGACGGAGAGATCTGAAGCTTTCTTT.

The table lists this clonotype with a few counts. The gene calls are TRBV20-1 and TRBJ2-4; tentatively, D is TRBD1 (5 bases). The CDR3 totals 15 residues. Looked up from germline, CDR1 is DFQATT and CDR2 is SNEGSKA (reference sequence). Trimming shortened V by 5 bases and J by 0 bases, and 14 bases separated the two germline ends. The CDR3 sequence: CSALDTLGAKNIQYF. DNA of the CDR3: TGCAGTGCTCTGGACACCCTTGGAGCCAAAAACATTCAGTACTTC.

The genes are TRBV7-6 and TRBJ2-7; D is unclear. In germline, CDR1 is SGHVS, CDR2 FNYEAQ. The CDR3 totals 15 residues. Trimming removed 3 bases at V and 3 bases at J, with 15 bases between. CDR3 in amino acids: CASSFPRASFYEQYF. As DNA, the CDR3 is TGTGCCAGCAGCTTCCCTCGAGCCTCCTTCTACGAGCAGTACTTC.

This clonotype was detected a few times. V and J are TRBV5-5 and TRBJ1-5; the D is unclear. Deletions cut 3 bases from V and 7 bases from J, with 11 bases between. The CDR3 sequence is 13 residues long. The germline V gene encodes CDR1 SGHKS and CDR2 YYEKEE (reference sequence). The CDR3 reads CASSSTINQPQHF. The CDR3 region has the DNA TGTGCCAGCAGCTCGACTATAAACCAGCCCCAGCATTTT.

This clonotype was detected a few times. The rearrangement links TRBV27 to TRBJ2-5; weak D call: TRBD2 (5 bases). This CDR3 is built from 17 residues. V lost 5 bases to trimming and J lost 3 bases, with 22 bases between them. Germline V CDR1 and CDR2: MNHEY, SMNVEV (reference sequence). CDR3 sequence reads: CASSPPTRVWAKETQYF. The CDR3 nucleotides are TGTGCCAGCAGTCCGCCCACTAGAGTTTGGGCAAAAGAGACCCAGTACTTC.

This clonotype was seen a handful of times. The chain uses TRBV20-1 and TRBJ2-1; D unclear. The CDR3 is made up of 14 amino acids. V shed 1 base and J shed 9 bases, with 16 bases lying between them. The germline V gene encodes CDR1 DFQATT and CDR2 SNEGSKA (reference sequence). CDR3 DNA: TGCAGTGCTAGAGGGTCCCCCGGACGGCTTGAGCAGTTCTTC. Residues: CSARGSPGRLEQFF.

Concerning this clonotype itself: An end of the junction does not agree with germline; a read error may underlie this. The V and J genes are TRBV29-1 and TRBJ2-5; the match to TRBD1 covers 7 bases. This CDR3 is 14 amino acids long. Germline V gene sequence: CDR1 SQVTM, CDR2 ANQGSEA. CDR3 protein: CSVEGQPDQGTQYF. The CDR3 DNA sequence: TGCAGCGTTGAGGGACAGCCAGACCAAGGGACCCAGTACTTC.

This clonotype was observed a few times. V is TRBV3-1 and J is TRBJ2-1, with 8 nucleotides matching TRBD2. The CDR3 consists of 16 residues. In germline, CDR1 is LGHDT, CDR2 YNNKEL (reference sequence). V shed 4 bases and J 5 bases; nucleotides not matched to a gene: 10. This chain's CDR3 is CASSPWRGADNNEQFF. The CDR3 nucleotides are TGTGCCAGCAGCCCGTGGCGGGGGGCCGATAACAATGAGCAGTTCTTC.

This rearrangement joins TRBV20-1 to TRBJ2-3, with 11 bases aligning to TRBD2. The V gene end was trimmed by 3 bases and the J gene end by 6 bases; junction bases not matched to a gene: 8. This CDR3 is built from 15 residues. Germline assignment: CDR1 DFQATT and CDR2 SNEGSKA (reference sequence). DNA for the CDR3: TGCAGTGCTAGTAGCGGGGGGGCAAGGTCCGATACGCAGTATTTT. Encoded protein: CSASSGGARSDTQYF.

The V and J genes are TRBV7-8 and TRBJ2-6, with 9 bases that match TRBD2. Germline CDR1 and CDR2: SGHVS and FQNEAQ. The J segment lost 3 bases and the V segment lost 1 base, leaving 4 bases of the junction unmatched. The CDR3 runs 17 residues. The CDR3 coding sequence is TGTGCCAGCAGCTTAGGCGGGGGGGATGGTGGGGCCAACGTCCTGACTTTC. Amino acids: CASSLGGGDGGANVLTF.